These 18 T cell receptor beta chains were sequenced from one sample in a study of Ad26.COV2.S vaccination and SARS-CoV-2 variants. Data came from immunoSEQ multiplex PCR; TCRdb stores just in-frame clones and leaves some out. The sample comprises under 550,000 clones, 75% to 95% of which are singletons, and 9% to 15% rests with the top ten. Treatment here: around 19 received Ad26.COV2.S at low or high dose, single or two shots; roughly five received placebo; per-sample allocation not given. Sample collection was performed on day 63 after the first vaccine or placebo injection. Sequencing was performed on peripheral blood, taken in a trial of Ad26.COV2.S vaccine versus placebo. All receptors come from a person aged 18 to 59 who received the Ad26.COV2.S COVID-19 vaccine or a placebo.

The chain uses TRBV9 and TRBJ1-1; D not resolved. Germline V gives CDR1 SGDLS, CDR2 YYNGEE. Between the trimmed V and J ends, which lost 1 base and 1 base, there was a span of 8 bases. This CDR3 contains 14 residues. The CDR3 region has the DNA TGTGCCAGCAGCGTAAGGGATGGGAACACTGAAGCTTTCTTT. Translated: CASSVRDGNTEAFF.

This clone was found a few times. The rearrangement joins TRBV6-5 to TRBJ2-3; weak D call: TRBD2 (6 bases). The V gene lost 6 bases and the J gene lost 4 bases, with 11 bases spanning the gap. The germline V gene encodes CDR1 MNHEY and CDR2 SVGAGI. The CDR3 is 13 amino acids. CDR3 in amino acids: CASRTGEADTQYF. The DNA of the CDR3 is TGTGCCAGCAGGACGGGAGAGGCAGATACGCAGTATTTT.

This chain uses TRBV10-3 with TRBJ1-4, with TRBD1 matching over 8 bases. Per germline, CDR1 ENHRY and CDR2 SYGVKD. The CDR3 covers 17 residues. V lost 5 bases to trimming and J lost 0 bases; unmatched junction nucleotides: 8. In DNA form, the CDR3 reads TGTGCCATCAGTCAAGGACAGGGATTTGCAACTAATGAAAAACTGTTTTTT. Protein sequence: CAISQGQGFATNEKLFF.

This clone was detected a few times. The CDR3: CAISEPSGSGITGELFF. In nucleotides, the CDR3 is TGTGCCATCAGTGAGCCTAGCGGGAGTGGTATCACCGGGGAGCTGTTTTTT. The genes are TRBV10-3 and TRBJ2-2; 10 nucleotides line up with TRBD2. The CDR3 has 17 residues. CDR1 and CDR2 from the germline V gene are ENHRY and SYGVKD. The V gene end was trimmed by 2 bases and the J gene end by 4 bases; junction bases not matched to a gene: 7.

This clone was counted once. The chain combines TRBV7-9 with TRBJ2-7, with D maybe TRBD1 (6 bases). CDR3 size: 13 residues. Per the germline V gene, CDR1 is SEHNR and CDR2 is FQNEAQ (reference sequence). Trimming left V 3 bases short and J 5 bases short, with 11 bases between. CDR3 amino acids: CASSLPGADEQYF. As DNA, the CDR3 is TGTGCCAGCAGCTTGCCAGGGGCGGACGAGCAGTACTTC.

V gene TRBV6-2 or TRBV6-3 combines with J gene TRBJ1-3; D ambiguous. From germline, CDR1 is MNHEY and CDR2 SVGEGT. Deletions cut 6 bases from V and 0 bases from J, with 12 bases between. The length of the CDR3 is 15 residues. The CDR3, as DNA: TGTGCCAGCAGCCGCCGGTCCTTCTCTGGAAACACCATATATTTT. Protein product: CASSRRSFSGNTIYF.

CDR3 residues: CSVGGPTDTQYF. The CDR3 region has the DNA TGCAGCGTTGGGGGACCCACAGATACGCAGTATTTT. The chain couples TRBV29-1 to TRBJ2-3, with D possibly called TRBD1 or TRBD2 (5 bases each). Germline V gene data show CDR1 as SQVTM and CDR2 as ANQGSEA. The ends were cut back, 4 bases at V and 2 bases at J, with 7 bases in the middle. The CDR3 extends over 12 amino acids.

The chain combines TRBV7-9 with TRBJ1-4; 7 bases match TRBD1. Per germline, CDR1 SEHNR and CDR2 FQNEAQ (reference sequence). With V trimmed by 7 bases and J by 8 bases, 10 bases remained unmatched. The CDR3 has 14 residues. CDR3 sequence (DNA): TGTGCCAGCACCAAGGGAGGGGGCAGGGAAAAACTGTTTTTT. Amino acids: CASTKGGGREKLFF. Together with reference TRBV7-9 and TRBJ1-4, the CDR3 gives the full variable domain: DTGVSQNPRHKITKRGQNVTFRCDPISEHNRLYWYRQTLGQGPEFLTYFQNEAQLEKSRLLSDRFSAERPKGSFSTLEIQRTEQGDSAMYLCASTKGGGREKLFFGSGTQLSVL.

V is TRBV5-6 and J is TRBJ2-5; maybe TRBD1 (6 bases). This CDR3 spans 13 amino acids. Trimming took 0 bases from V and 5 from J, leaving 8 bases between them. From germline, CDR1 is SGHDT and CDR2 YYEEEE. The CDR3 region is CASSLDRVETQYF. In DNA, the CDR3 is TGTGCCAGCAGCTTGGACAGGGTGGAGACCCAGTACTTC.

The J gene is TRBJ2-3, the V gene TRBV7-3; D is ambiguous. The CDR3 sequence is 14 residues long. The V gene lost 2 bases and the J gene lost 3 bases, with 9 bases spanning the gap. Germline lookup yields CDR1 SGHTA and CDR2 FQGTGA. The CDR3, as DNA: TGTGCCAGCAGCTTAGCACCAGGAACAGATACGCAGTATTTT. Translated: CASSLAPGTDTQYF.

This chain links TRBV24-1 with TRBJ2-1; D remains unclear. In germline, CDR1 is KGHDR, CDR2 SFDVKD. V dropped 3 bases and J dropped 7 bases, with 3 bases sitting between them. The CDR3 runs to 11 residues. The CDR3 protein is CATSDHNEQFF. For the CDR3, the DNA is TGTGCCACCAGTGATCATAATGAGCAGTTCTTC.

For the CDR3, the DNA is TGTGCCAGCTCCGGACAGGGAAGAAACACTGAAGCTTTCTTT. Translation: CASSGQGRNTEAFF. The chain has TRBV6-6 and TRBJ1-1, with TRBD1 identical over 8 bases. The CDR3 length is 14 residues. The germline V gene encodes CDR1 MNHNY and CDR2 SVGAGI (reference sequence). The V gene end was trimmed by 8 bases and the J gene end by 2 bases; junction bases not matched to a gene: 7.

The rearrangement links TRBV2 to TRBJ2-3; a weak D match, TRBD1 (6 bases). CDR3 length: 14 residues. Germline V CDR1 and CDR2: SNHLY, FYNNEI. The germline V and J ends were trimmed by 6 bases and 2 bases, with 12 bases remaining between them. The CDR3 bases are TGTGCCAGCAGGTCGGACAGAGACACAGATACGCAGTATTTT. This gives the protein CASRSDRDTDTQYF.

The rearrangement joins TRBV6-2 or TRBV6-3 to TRBJ2-7, with D possibly being TRBD1 or TRBD2 (5 bases each). Germline V gene sequence: CDR1 MNHEY, CDR2 SVGEGT. Trimming removed 2 bases at V and 4 bases at J, with 15 bases between. The CDR3 is 15 residues long. The DNA for the CDR3 is TGTGCCAGCAGTTACGAGGGAACCGGGGCTTACGAGCAGTACTTC. Translating it yields CASSYEGTGAYEQYF.

CDR3 in amino acids: CASSIATGIQETQYF. CDR3 DNA sequence: TGTGCCAGTAGTATAGCCACAGGGATCCAAGAGACCCAGTACTTC. The chain carries TRBV19 and TRBJ2-5; the D gene is possibly TRBD1 (6 bases). The CDR3 consists of 15 residues. V was trimmed by 1 base and J by 1 base, leaving 10 bases between them. Germline V gene data show CDR1 as LNHDA and CDR2 as SQIVND (reference sequence).

In its sample, this clone was seen once. This chain uses TRBV30 with TRBJ2-1; D gene ambiguous. V was clipped by 3 bases and J by 6 bases, with 15 bases between them. CDR3 length equals 14 residues. Germline V gene lookup returns CDR1 GTSNPN and CDR2 SVGIG (reference sequence). The CDR3 sequence: CAWRIRNSINEQFF. The CDR3, as DNA: TGTGCCTGGAGGATACGAAACTCTATCAATGAGCAGTTCTTC.

The V and J genes are TRBV6-6 and TRBJ1-5, with a possible D match to TRBD1 (5 bases). Germline lookup yields CDR1 MNHNY and CDR2 SVGAGI (reference sequence). This CDR3 has 16 residues. V was trimmed by 2 bases and J by 6 bases, leaving 17 bases between them. CDR3 DNA sequence: TGTGCCAGCAGTTACCGACGTTCGGGGGAGGGTCAGCCCCAGCATTTT. Translated: CASSYRRSGEGQPQHF.

The chain combines TRBV10-3 with TRBJ2-7; 12 bases are shared with TRBD2. Germline CDR1 is ENHRY and CDR2 is SYGVKD. The CDR3 totals 14 residues. V lost 6 bases, J lost 2 bases, and 2 bases stayed unmatched. The CDR3 spells CAISPSGRAYEQYF. CDR3 nucleotide sequence: TGTGCCATCAGCCCTAGCGGGAGGGCCTACGAGCAGTACTTC.